The present entry profiles one TCR beta chain with its context. Random hexamers were used to reverse transcribe the RNA input (0.5 to 1 ug). Amplification of TCR beta CDR3 by immunoSEQ multiplex PCR spanned 54 Vbeta and 13 Jbeta. TCRdb re-analysed the immunoSEQ multiplex PCR reads in MiXCR, keeping a single row per CDR3 protein. The table includes 150,000 to 200,000 distinct CDR3 sequences, around 96% detected once. V dropped 3 bases and J dropped 3; count of bases not matched to a gene: 13. Germline V CDR1 and CDR2: DFQATT, SNEGSKA (reference sequence). The CDR3 runs 16 residues. This sample is part of a study of CD8 T cells in Susac syndrome. Sequencing of TCR beta, carried out with a high-throughput approach, was applied to CD8+ and CD4+ T cells from the blood. The multiple sclerosis control group consisted of treatment-naive patients whose relapsing-remitting disease, which was either stable or active, fulfilled revised McDonald criteria.

The specimen sequenced was CD8+ T cells from PBMCs. The chain is built from TRBV20-1 and TRBJ2-5, with 7 bases that match TRBD2. This sequence originates from a human donor with multiple sclerosis. CDR3 protein: CSASSLLRDYEETQYF. Written as DNA, the CDR3 is TGCAGTGCTAGCTCGCTCCTCCGGGACTACGAAGAGACCCAGTACTTC.